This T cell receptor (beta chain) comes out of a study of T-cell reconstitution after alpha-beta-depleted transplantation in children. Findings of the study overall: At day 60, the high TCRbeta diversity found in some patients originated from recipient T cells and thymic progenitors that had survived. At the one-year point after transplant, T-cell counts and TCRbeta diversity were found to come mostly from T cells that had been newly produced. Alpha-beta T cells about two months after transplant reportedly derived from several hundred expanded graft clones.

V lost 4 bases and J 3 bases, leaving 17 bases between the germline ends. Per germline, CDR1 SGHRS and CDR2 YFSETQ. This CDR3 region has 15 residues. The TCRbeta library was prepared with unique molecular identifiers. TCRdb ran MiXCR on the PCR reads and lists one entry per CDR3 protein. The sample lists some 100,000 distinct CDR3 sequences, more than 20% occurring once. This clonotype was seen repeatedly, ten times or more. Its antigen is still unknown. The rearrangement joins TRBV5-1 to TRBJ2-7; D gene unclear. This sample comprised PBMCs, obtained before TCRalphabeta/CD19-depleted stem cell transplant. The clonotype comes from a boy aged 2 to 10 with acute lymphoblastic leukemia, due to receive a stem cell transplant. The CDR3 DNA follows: TGCGCCAGCAGCGTTGGTGGATTGCGGAGCTACGAGCAGTACTTC. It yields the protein CASSVGGLRSYEQYF.